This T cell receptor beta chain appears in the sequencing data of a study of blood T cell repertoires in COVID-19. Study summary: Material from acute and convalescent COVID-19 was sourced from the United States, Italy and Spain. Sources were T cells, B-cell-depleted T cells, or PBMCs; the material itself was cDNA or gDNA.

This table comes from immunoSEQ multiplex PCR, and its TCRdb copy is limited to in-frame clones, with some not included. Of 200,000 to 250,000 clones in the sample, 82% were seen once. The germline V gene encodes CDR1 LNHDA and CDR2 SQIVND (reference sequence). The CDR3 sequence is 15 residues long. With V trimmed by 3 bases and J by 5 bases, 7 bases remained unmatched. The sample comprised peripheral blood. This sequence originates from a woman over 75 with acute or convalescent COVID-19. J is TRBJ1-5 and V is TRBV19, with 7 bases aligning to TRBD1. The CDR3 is CASSISRQGDQPQHF. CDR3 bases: TGTGCCAGTAGTATCAGCCGACAGGGCGATCAGCCCCAGCATTTT.